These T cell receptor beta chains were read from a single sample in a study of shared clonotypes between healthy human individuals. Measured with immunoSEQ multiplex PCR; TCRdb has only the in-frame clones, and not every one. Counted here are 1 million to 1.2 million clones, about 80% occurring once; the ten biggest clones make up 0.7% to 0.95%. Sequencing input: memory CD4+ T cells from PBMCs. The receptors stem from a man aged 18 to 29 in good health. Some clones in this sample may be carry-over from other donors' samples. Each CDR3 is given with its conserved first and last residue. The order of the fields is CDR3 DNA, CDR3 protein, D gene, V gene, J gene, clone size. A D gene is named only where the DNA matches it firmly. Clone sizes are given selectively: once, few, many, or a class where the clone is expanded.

TGTGCCAGCAGCTCTGCCAGTAGCGGGAGGACGCAGTATTTT,CASSSASSGRTQYF,TRBD2,TRBV5-4,TRBJ2-3,.
TGTGCCAGCAGGGAGTCTAGCGCCAGCTCCTACAATGAGCAGTTCTTC,CASRESSASSYNEQFF,.,TRBV28,TRBJ2-1,few
TGTGCCAGCAGCTCGGAGGAGACCCAGTACTTC,CASSSEETQYF,.,TRBV11-1,TRBJ2-5,.
TGTGCCAGCAGTTTAAGGGTGGCCCAGAAGACCCAGTACTTC,CASSLRVAQKTQYF,.,TRBV28,TRBJ2-5,.
TGTGCCATCGGGGAGGGAAATGAAAAACTGTTTTTT,CAIGEGNEKLFF,.,TRBV10-3,TRBJ1-4,.
TGTGCCAGCAGCTTGGAACGAGCAGGGGAGACCCAGTACTTC,CASSLERAGETQYF,.,TRBV5-4,TRBJ2-5,.
TGTGCCAGCAGCCCAGTGACTAGCGGGCCCTTGGAGCAGTTCTTC,CASSPVTSGPLEQFF,TRBD2,TRBV9,TRBJ2-1,.
TGTGCCAGCTGCCTGACAGGGGCAACTAATGAAAAACTGTTTTTT,CASCLTGATNEKLFF,TRBD1,TRBV2,TRBJ1-4,.
TGCGCCAGCAGCTTCAGCGGAGCCTCCTACAATGAGCAGTTCTTC,CASSFSGASYNEQFF,.,TRBV5-1,TRBJ2-1,.
TGTGCCATCAGTAAGACAGGGAGGGAGACCCAGTACTTC,CAISKTGRETQYF,.,TRBV10-3,TRBJ2-5,.
TGTGCCAGCAGCGTGTTGGACAGGAACACTGAAGCTTTCTTT,CASSVLDRNTEAFF,.,TRBV9,TRBJ1-1,.
TGTGCCAGCAGTTTTACTCGGGACACTGAAGCTTTCTTT,CASSFTRDTEAFF,.,TRBV6-4,TRBJ1-1,.
TGTGCCAGCAGCGTAGGTTGGCGGTTGAACACTGAAGCTTTCTTT,CASSVGWRLNTEAFF,.,TRBV9,TRBJ1-1,.
TGTGCCAGCAGCCCCCCGGCCGGGACAGGGTCGGGTGAGCAGTTCTTC,CASSPPAGTGSGEQFF,TRBD1,TRBV7-6,TRBJ2-1,.
TGTGCCTGCGGGGCCAGGGAGAATGGTGAAAAACTGTTTTTT,CACGARENGEKLFF,.,TRBV2,TRBJ1-4,.
TGTGCCAGCAGCGCCTGGGGAGGGAGACCCCAAGAGACCCAGTACTTC,CASSAWGGRPQETQYF,TRBD2,TRBV9,TRBJ2-5,.
TGTGCCAGCCTGAGCCGGGGCACCAATCAGCCCCAGCATTTT,CASLSRGTNQPQHF,.,TRBV5-8,TRBJ1-5,.
TGTGCCAGCAGCTCGGGGCAGCCCACAGATACGCAGTATTTT,CASSSGQPTDTQYF,.,TRBV7-2,TRBJ2-3,.
TGTGCCTGGAGTGGGACACAGGGTAGTTACACCTTC,CAWSGTQGSYTF,.,TRBV30,TRBJ1-2,.
TGTGCCAGCAGCGCAGGCCGCACCCGTCCCCAAGAGACCCAGTACTTC,CASSAGRTRPQETQYF,.,TRBV2,TRBJ2-5,.
TGTGCCAGCGGGGACAGTAATAGCAATCAGCCCCAGCATTTT,CASGDSNSNQPQHF,TRBD1,TRBV6-1,TRBJ1-5,.
TGCAGCGCGGGACAGGGATTAGGTGAAAAACTGTTTTTT,CSAGQGLGEKLFF,TRBD1,TRBV29-1,TRBJ1-4,.
TGTGCCAGCAGAAAGGGGGGCAATCAGCCCCAGCATTTT,CASRKGGNQPQHF,.,TRBV6-1,TRBJ1-5,.
TGCGCCAGCAGCCCAGGACGCACCCAGTCGTACGAGCAGTACTTC,CASSPGRTQSYEQYF,.,TRBV4-1,TRBJ2-7,.
TGTGCCAGCAGTTACGGCAGGGAAAAAACCTACGAGCAGTACTTC,CASSYGREKTYEQYF,.,TRBV6-5,TRBJ2-7,.
TGTGCCAGCAGCCCGGGGCGTATCCGGCAGTACTTC,CASSPGRIRQYF,.,TRBV14,TRBJ2-7,.
TGTGCCAGCAGCTTAGGGCTAGCGGGAGGTAATGGTGAGCAGTTCTTC,CASSLGLAGGNGEQFF,TRBD2,TRBV7-3,TRBJ2-1,.
TGTGCCAGCAGCTTAGGGCGGGGCTCCTACAATGAGCAGTTCTTC,CASSLGRGSYNEQFF,.,TRBV7-2,TRBJ2-1,.
TGTGCCAGCAGCCGCACAACAGCTAACTACAATGAGCAGTTCTTC,CASSRTTANYNEQFF,.,TRBV7-3,TRBJ2-1,once
TGCGCCAGCAGCACTTCGGACAGGGTACACACTGAAGCTTTCTTT,CASSTSDRVHTEAFF,TRBD1,TRBV5-1,TRBJ1-1,many
TGTGCCAGCAGGGGGGGTCGGGCTGCGGGAGAGACCCAGTACTTC,CASRGGRAAGETQYF,.,TRBV2,TRBJ2-5,.
TGTGCCAGCAGCGGAGGAAACACAGATACGCAGTATTTT,CASSGGNTDTQYF,.,TRBV7-3,TRBJ2-3,once
TGCGCCAGCAGGACGGCTAGCGGGAGTGATGAGCAGTTCTTC,CASRTASGSDEQFF,TRBD2,TRBV10-1,TRBJ2-1,.